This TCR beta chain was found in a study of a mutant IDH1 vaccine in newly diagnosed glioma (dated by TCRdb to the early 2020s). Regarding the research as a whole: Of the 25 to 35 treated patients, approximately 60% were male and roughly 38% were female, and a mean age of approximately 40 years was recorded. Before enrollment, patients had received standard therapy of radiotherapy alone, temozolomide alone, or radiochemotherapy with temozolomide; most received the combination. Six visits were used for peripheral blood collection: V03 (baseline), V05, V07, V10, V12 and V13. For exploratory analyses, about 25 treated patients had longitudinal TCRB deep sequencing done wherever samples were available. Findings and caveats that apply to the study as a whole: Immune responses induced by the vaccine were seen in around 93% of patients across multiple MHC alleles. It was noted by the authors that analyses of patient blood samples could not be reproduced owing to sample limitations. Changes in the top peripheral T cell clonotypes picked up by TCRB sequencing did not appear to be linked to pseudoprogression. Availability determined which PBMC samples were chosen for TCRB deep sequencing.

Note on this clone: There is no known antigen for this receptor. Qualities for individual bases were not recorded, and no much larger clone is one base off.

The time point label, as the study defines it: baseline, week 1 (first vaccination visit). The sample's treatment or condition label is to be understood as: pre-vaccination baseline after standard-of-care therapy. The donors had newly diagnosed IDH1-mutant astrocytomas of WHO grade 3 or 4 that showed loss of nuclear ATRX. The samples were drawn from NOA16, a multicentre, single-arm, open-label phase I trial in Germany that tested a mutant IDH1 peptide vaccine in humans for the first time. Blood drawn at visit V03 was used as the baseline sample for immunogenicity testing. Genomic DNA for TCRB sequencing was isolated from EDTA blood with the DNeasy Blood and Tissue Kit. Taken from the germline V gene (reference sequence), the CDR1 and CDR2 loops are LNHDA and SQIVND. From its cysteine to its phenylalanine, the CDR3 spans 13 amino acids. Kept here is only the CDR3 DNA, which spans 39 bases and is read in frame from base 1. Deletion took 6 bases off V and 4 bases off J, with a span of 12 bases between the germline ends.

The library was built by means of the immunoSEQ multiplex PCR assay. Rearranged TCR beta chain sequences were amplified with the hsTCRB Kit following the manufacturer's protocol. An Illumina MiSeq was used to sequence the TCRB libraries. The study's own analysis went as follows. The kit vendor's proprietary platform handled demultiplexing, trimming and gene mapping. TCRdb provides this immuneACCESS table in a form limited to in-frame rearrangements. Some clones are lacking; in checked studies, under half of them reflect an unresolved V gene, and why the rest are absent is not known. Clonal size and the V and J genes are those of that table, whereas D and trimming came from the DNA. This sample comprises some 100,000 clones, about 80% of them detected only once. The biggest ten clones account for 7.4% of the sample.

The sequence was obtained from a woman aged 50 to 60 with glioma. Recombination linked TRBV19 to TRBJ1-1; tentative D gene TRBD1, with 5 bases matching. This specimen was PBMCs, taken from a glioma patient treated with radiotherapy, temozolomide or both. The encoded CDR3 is CASRARGSTEAFF. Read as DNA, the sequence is TGTGCCAGTAGGGCCCGGGGCAGCACTGAAGCTTTCTTT.